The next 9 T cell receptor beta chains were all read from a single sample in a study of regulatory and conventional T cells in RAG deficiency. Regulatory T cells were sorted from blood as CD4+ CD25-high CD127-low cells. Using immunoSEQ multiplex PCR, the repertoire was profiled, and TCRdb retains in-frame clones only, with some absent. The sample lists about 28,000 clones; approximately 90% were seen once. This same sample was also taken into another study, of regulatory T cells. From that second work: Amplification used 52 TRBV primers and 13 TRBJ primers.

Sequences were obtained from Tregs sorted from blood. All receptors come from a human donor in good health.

DNA of the CDR3: TGTGCCAGCAGTAGGACAGGGTACGAGCAGTACTTC. This encodes CASSRTGYEQYF. The V call is TRBV6-5, the J call TRBJ2-7; 8 bases match TRBD1. The length of the CDR3 is 12 residues. The J segment lost 4 bases and the V segment lost 5 bases, leaving 1 base of the junction unmatched. Germline-derived CDR1 and CDR2 are MNHEY and SVGAGI.

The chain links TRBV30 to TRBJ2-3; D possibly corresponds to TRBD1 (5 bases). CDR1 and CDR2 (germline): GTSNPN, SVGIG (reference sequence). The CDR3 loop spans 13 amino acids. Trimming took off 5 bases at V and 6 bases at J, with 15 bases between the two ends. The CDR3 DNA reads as TGTGCCTGGGGGGCCACGAGGTGGGATACGCAGTATTTT. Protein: CAWGATRWDTQYF.

This CDR3 reads CASSRQGVSPLHF. The CDR3 bases are TGTGCCAGCAGTCGACAGGGGGTTTCACCCCTCCACTTT. The genes are TRBV7-9 and TRBJ1-6; 9 bases are shared with TRBD1. Trimming at V came to 6 bases and at J to 9 bases, leaving 3 bases not matched to a gene. Per germline, CDR1 SEHNR and CDR2 FQNEAQ (reference sequence). The CDR3 loop spans 13 amino acids. Full variable domain (missing parts from reference TRBV7-9 and TRBJ1-6): DTGVSQNPRHKITKRGQNVTFRCDPISEHNRLYWYRQTLGQGPEFLTYFQNEAQLEKSRLLSDRFSAERPKGSFSTLEIQRTEQGDSAMYLCASSRQGVSPLHFGNGTRLTVT.

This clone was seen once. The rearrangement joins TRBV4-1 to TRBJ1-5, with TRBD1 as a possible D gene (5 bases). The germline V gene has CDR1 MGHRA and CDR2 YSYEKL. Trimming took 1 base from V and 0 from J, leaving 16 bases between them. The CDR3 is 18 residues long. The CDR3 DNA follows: TGCGCCAGCAGCCAAGCGCCGACAGTCTCTTATAGCAATCAGCCCCAGCATTTT. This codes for CASSQAPTVSYSNQPQHF.

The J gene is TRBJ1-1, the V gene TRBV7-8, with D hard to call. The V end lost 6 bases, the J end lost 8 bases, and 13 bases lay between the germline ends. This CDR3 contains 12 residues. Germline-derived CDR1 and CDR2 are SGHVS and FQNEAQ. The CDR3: CASRPRNGEAFF. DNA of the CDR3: TGTGCCAGCAGGCCCCGGAATGGGGAAGCTTTCTTT.

CDR3 coding DNA: TGTGCCAGCAGAGGCGCCGGGACAGGGATATATGGCTACACCTTC. Its protein is CASRGAGTGIYGYTF. The chain links TRBV6-6 to TRBJ1-2, with 9 bases lining up with TRBD1. The CDR3 consists of 15 residues. Germline CDR1 reads MNHNY; CDR2 reads SVGAGI (reference sequence). Trimming took 6 bases from V and 5 from J; bases not matched to a gene: 10.

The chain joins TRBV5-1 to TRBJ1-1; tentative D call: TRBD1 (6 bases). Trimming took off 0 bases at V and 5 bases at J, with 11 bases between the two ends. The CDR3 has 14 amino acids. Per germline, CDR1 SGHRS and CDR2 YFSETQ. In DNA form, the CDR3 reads TGCGCCAGCAGCTTGGCTCAGGGGAGGACTGAAGCTTTCTTT. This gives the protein CASSLAQGRTEAFF. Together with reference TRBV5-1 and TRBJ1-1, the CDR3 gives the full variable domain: KAGVTQTPRYLIKTRGQQVTLSCSPISGHRSVSWYQQTPGQGLQFLFEYFSETQRNKGNFPGRFSGRQFSNSRSEMNVSTLELGDSALYLCASSLAQGRTEAFFGQGTRLTVV.

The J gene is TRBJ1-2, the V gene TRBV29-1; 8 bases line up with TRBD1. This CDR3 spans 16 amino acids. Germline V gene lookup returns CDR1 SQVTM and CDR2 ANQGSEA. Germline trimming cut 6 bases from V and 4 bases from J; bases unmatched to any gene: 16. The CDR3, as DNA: TGCAGCGTAGAGGGGCAGGGGGCGCCTTGGGTCTATGGCTACACCTTC. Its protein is CSVEGQGAPWVYGYTF.

The CDR3 DNA reads as TGCGCCAGCAGCGGCGGGTTTACAGATACGCAGTATTTT. This encodes CASSGGFTDTQYF. The rearrangement uses TRBV5-1 and TRBJ2-3; D is possibly TRBD2 (5 bases). CDR3 size: 13 residues. Trimming left V 4 bases short and J 3 bases short, with 9 bases between. Germline V gene lookup returns CDR1 SGHRS and CDR2 YFSETQ.